A selection of T cell receptor beta chains follows, all from one sample in a study of graft-versus-host responses after intestinal transplantation. Antigens of these TCRs are unknown. Sequencing was performed with immunoSEQ multiplex PCR; in TCRdb, only in-frame clones are kept and a portion is missing. The table has about 85,000 clones, roughly four fifths seen once. The source material was unstimulated CD8+ T cells sorted from spleen or lymph node cells, sampled before intestinal transplant. The receptors come from a human donor who received an intestinal transplant. Each CDR3 is given with its conserved first and last residue. The order of the fields is clone size, D gene, V gene, J gene, CDR3 DNA, CDR3 protein. A D gene is named only where the DNA matches it firmly. Where a row states a size, it is once, few, many or the class of an expanded clone; other rows omit it.

clone_size: -
d_call: TRBD1
v_call: TRBV5-4
j_call: TRBJ2-3
cdr3_nt: TGTGCCAGCAGCTTGGTGACAGGGGCCACAGATACGCAGTATTTT
cdr3_aa: CASSLVTGATDTQYF

clone_size: -
d_call: -
v_call: TRBV6-5
j_call: TRBJ1-1
cdr3_nt: TGTGCCAGCAGTTACTCGGTGGACACTGAAGCTTTCTTT
cdr3_aa: CASSYSVDTEAFF

clone_size: -
d_call: -
v_call: TRBV28
j_call: TRBJ2-2
cdr3_nt: TGTGCCAGCAGCTTAACAGGGCGGACCGGGGAGCTGTTTTTT
cdr3_aa: CASSLTGRTGELFF

clone_size: -
d_call: -
v_call: TRBV5-1
j_call: TRBJ2-5
cdr3_nt: TGCGCCAGCAGCTCCCTGGCCCTGGCTGCCCAGTACTTC
cdr3_aa: CASSSLALAAQYF

clone_size: -
d_call: -
v_call: TRBV5-1
j_call: TRBJ2-7
cdr3_nt: TGCGCCAGCAGCTTGGCTTGGCGATCCTACGAGCAGTACTTC
cdr3_aa: CASSLAWRSYEQYF

clone_size: -
d_call: TRBD1
v_call: TRBV5-5
j_call: TRBJ2-7
cdr3_nt: TGTGCCAGCAGCTTAGCCGGGACAGTATGGAGCTACGAGCAGTACTTC
cdr3_aa: CASSLAGTVWSYEQYF

clone_size: -
d_call: -
v_call: TRBV10-2
j_call: TRBJ2-3
cdr3_nt: TGCGCCAGCCTTAGGGGGGGCGGAGATACGCAGTATTTT
cdr3_aa: CASLRGGGDTQYF

clone_size: -
d_call: TRBD1
v_call: TRBV10-2
j_call: TRBJ2-7
cdr3_nt: TGCGCCAGCCTAGGGGACAGGGGTTCCTACGAGCAGTACTTC
cdr3_aa: CASLGDRGSYEQYF

clone_size: few
d_call: TRBD2
v_call: TRBV15
j_call: TRBJ2-1
cdr3_nt: TGTGCCACCAGCGGGGGGGACAATGAGCAGTTCTTC
cdr3_aa: CATSGGDNEQFF

clone_size: once
d_call: -
v_call: TRBV11-2
j_call: TRBJ1-1
cdr3_nt: TGTGCCAGCAGCTTCAGGTCGAACACTGAAGCTTTCTTT
cdr3_aa: CASSFRSNTEAFF

clone_size: -
d_call: -
v_call: TRBV10-3
j_call: TRBJ2-3
cdr3_nt: TGTGCCATCAGTGAGTCTGGCTCTGGGGATACGCAGTATTTT
cdr3_aa: CAISESGSGDTQYF

clone_size: -
d_call: -
v_call: TRBV6-6
j_call: TRBJ2-2
cdr3_nt: TGTGCCAGCGAGTGGGTGCACATGAACACCGGGGAGCTGTTTTTT
cdr3_aa: CASEWVHMNTGELFF

clone_size: -
d_call: -
v_call: TRBV28
j_call: TRBJ1-2
cdr3_nt: TGCGCCAGCAGTTTAGCACGGGAGAGAGTTGTCTACGGCTACACCTTC
cdr3_aa: CASSLARERVVYGYTF

clone_size: -
d_call: -
v_call: TRBV7-6
j_call: TRBJ1-4
cdr3_nt: TGTGCCAGCAGCCCCTCCACGGGGACTAATGAAAAACTGTTTTTT
cdr3_aa: CASSPSTGTNEKLFF

clone_size: -
d_call: -
v_call: TRBV29-1
j_call: TRBJ2-4
cdr3_nt: TGCAGCGCTGGGCCGCGGGCGGGCATTCAGTACTTC
cdr3_aa: CSAGPRAGIQYF

clone_size: -
d_call: TRBD1
v_call: TRBV15
j_call: TRBJ1-2
cdr3_nt: TGTGCCACCAGCAGCGGGACAGGGAACTATGGCTACACCTTC
cdr3_aa: CATSSGTGNYGYTF

clone_size: -
d_call: -
v_call: TRBV27
j_call: TRBJ2-3
cdr3_nt: TGTGCCAGCAGTCCGATACCGGAAGATACGCAGTATTTT
cdr3_aa: CASSPIPEDTQYF

clone_size: -
d_call: -
v_call: TRBV13
j_call: TRBJ2-7
cdr3_nt: TGTGCCAGCAGCTACCGAAGCTACGAGCAGTACTTC
cdr3_aa: CASSYRSYEQYF

clone_size: -
d_call: -
v_call: TRBV6-1
j_call: TRBJ1-5
cdr3_nt: TGTGCCAGCAGTGAGGGGGAGGGCCAGCCCCAGCATTTT
cdr3_aa: CASSEGEGQPQHF

clone_size: -
d_call: TRBD2
v_call: TRBV4-2
j_call: TRBJ2-7
cdr3_nt: TGTGCCAGCAGCTCCGGACTAGCGATCAACGAGCAGTACTTC
cdr3_aa: CASSSGLAINEQYF

clone_size: -
d_call: -
v_call: TRBV4-1
j_call: TRBJ2-6
cdr3_nt: TGTGCCAGCAGCCATCACCCCGGGTCTGGGGCCAACGTCCTGACTTTC
cdr3_aa: CASSHHPGSGANVLTF

clone_size: -
d_call: TRBD2
v_call: TRBV9
j_call: TRBJ2-7
cdr3_nt: TGTGCCAGCAGCGTAGATTGGGGAGCGGGAACGAATTACGAGCAGTACTTC
cdr3_aa: CASSVDWGAGTNYEQYF

clone_size: -
d_call: TRBD1
v_call: TRBV6-6
j_call: TRBJ1-6
cdr3_nt: TGTGCCAGCAGTTCAGGGGGCAACTCACCCCTCCACTTT
cdr3_aa: CASSSGGNSPLHF

clone_size: -
d_call: TRBD1
v_call: TRBV11-2
j_call: TRBJ1-6
cdr3_nt: TGTGCCAGCAGCTTAGGTGGGACAGCTTATTCACCCCTCCACTTT
cdr3_aa: CASSLGGTAYSPLHF

clone_size: -
d_call: TRBD1
v_call: TRBV15
j_call: TRBJ1-5
cdr3_nt: TGTGCCACCAGCAGGGAGGGGACAGGGCTAACGCCCCAGCATTTT
cdr3_aa: CATSREGTGLTPQHF

clone_size: once
d_call: -
v_call: TRBV5-1
j_call: TRBJ2-2
cdr3_nt: TGCGCCAGCAGCTTGGCCCAAGCCGAGGAGCTGTTTTTT
cdr3_aa: CASSLAQAEELFF

clone_size: few
d_call: TRBD2
v_call: TRBV19
j_call: TRBJ2-7
cdr3_nt: TGTGCCAGTAGTATCGGGGGGGCGCCGGTCGACGAGCAGTACTTC
cdr3_aa: CASSIGGAPVDEQYF

clone_size: few
d_call: TRBD2
v_call: TRBV27
j_call: TRBJ2-1
cdr3_nt: TGTGCCAGCAGTTTAGATGTGGGACTAGCGTCCAATGAGCAGTTCTTC
cdr3_aa: CASSLDVGLASNEQFF

clone_size: -
d_call: -
v_call: TRBV6-5
j_call: TRBJ2-5
cdr3_nt: TGTGCCAGCACTCCCAACAGGAAAGAGACCCAGTACTTC
cdr3_aa: CASTPNRKETQYF

clone_size: -
d_call: TRBD2
v_call: TRBV20-1
j_call: TRBJ2-1
cdr3_nt: TGCAGTGCCGTAGCGGGAGGTGAGCAGTTCTTC
cdr3_aa: CSAVAGGEQFF

clone_size: -
d_call: -
v_call: TRBV28
j_call: TRBJ2-5
cdr3_nt: TGTGCCAGCAGTTTTGGGGGGGCGGCGGAGACCCAGTACTTC
cdr3_aa: CASSFGGAAETQYF

clone_size: -
d_call: -
v_call: TRBV6-4
j_call: TRBJ1-2
cdr3_nt: TGTGCCAGCAGTGACGGGGCAGGATTAAACTATGGCTACACCTTC
cdr3_aa: CASSDGAGLNYGYTF

clone_size: -
d_call: TRBD2
v_call: TRBV29-1
j_call: TRBJ2-5
cdr3_nt: TGCAGCGTTGAGGTCTTTAGCGGGAGCCGTAGTGCAGAGACCCAGTACTTC
cdr3_aa: CSVEVFSGSRSAETQYF

clone_size: -
d_call: TRBD1
v_call: TRBV29-1
j_call: TRBJ2-7
cdr3_nt: TGCAGCGTTGAAAAACTGGGACAGAGCTCCTACGAGCAGTACTTC
cdr3_aa: CSVEKLGQSSYEQYF

clone_size: -
d_call: -
v_call: TRBV5-1
j_call: TRBJ1-5
cdr3_nt: TGCGCCAGCAGCTTAGGCGTAGAAGCCAGCAATCAGCCCCAGCATTTT
cdr3_aa: CASSLGVEASNQPQHF

clone_size: -
d_call: -
v_call: TRBV6-5
j_call: TRBJ2-2
cdr3_nt: TGTGCCAGCAGTCTCTTAATGACCACCGGGGAGCTGTTTTTT
cdr3_aa: CASSLLMTTGELFF

clone_size: once
d_call: TRBD2
v_call: TRBV13
j_call: TRBJ2-5
cdr3_nt: TGTGCCAGCAGCGTTAGCGGGGGGGCGACAGAGACCCAGTACTTC
cdr3_aa: CASSVSGGATETQYF

clone_size: few
d_call: -
v_call: TRBV28
j_call: TRBJ2-7
cdr3_nt: TGTGCCAGCAGTCGTATTGGCAGGAACTACGAGCAGTACTTC
cdr3_aa: CASSRIGRNYEQYF

clone_size: once
d_call: -
v_call: TRBV10-1
j_call: TRBJ2-7
cdr3_nt: TGCGCCAGCCGGGTTTTGAGGAGGGATAGGAAATACGAGCAGTACTTC
cdr3_aa: CASRVLRRDRKYEQYF

clone_size: once
d_call: TRBD2
v_call: TRBV14
j_call: TRBJ2-5
cdr3_nt: TGTGCCAGCAGCCAAGATGTCGATCCGGGACTAGGGGAGACCCAGTACTTC
cdr3_aa: CASSQDVDPGLGETQYF

clone_size: few
d_call: TRBD1
v_call: TRBV6-5
j_call: TRBJ2-7
cdr3_nt: TGTGCCAGCAGGACAGGGACAGGGGCCTCCTACGAGCAGTACTTC
cdr3_aa: CASRTGTGASYEQYF

clone_size: few
d_call: TRBD2
v_call: TRBV15
j_call: TRBJ2-1
cdr3_nt: TGTGCCACCAGCAGAGATGATGTAGCGGGGGGCTACAATGAGCAGTTCTTC
cdr3_aa: CATSRDDVAGGYNEQFF

clone_size: -
d_call: -
v_call: TRBV5-6
j_call: TRBJ2-3
cdr3_nt: TGTGCCAGCAGCTTCGGCTCGTCGGGGGATACGCAGTATTTT
cdr3_aa: CASSFGSSGDTQYF

clone_size: -
d_call: TRBD1
v_call: TRBV5-1
j_call: TRBJ2-7
cdr3_nt: TGCGCCAGCAGCTTTAGGGCCGGGACAGGGCGTGACGAGCAGTACTTC
cdr3_aa: CASSFRAGTGRDEQYF

clone_size: -
d_call: -
v_call: TRBV6-5
j_call: TRBJ2-3
cdr3_nt: TGTGCCAGCAGTTCACAGGCCCACACAGATACGCAGTATTTT
cdr3_aa: CASSSQAHTDTQYF

clone_size: -
d_call: TRBD2
v_call: TRBV6-4
j_call: TRBJ2-1
cdr3_nt: TGTGCCAGCAACGGACTAGCGGGAGGGGAGCAGTTCTTC
cdr3_aa: CASNGLAGGEQFF

clone_size: -
d_call: -
v_call: TRBV6-1
j_call: TRBJ2-7
cdr3_nt: TGTGCCAGCAGTGAACTGGGCGGCTCCTACAAGCAGTACTTC
cdr3_aa: CASSELGGSYKQYF

clone_size: -
d_call: TRBD1
v_call: TRBV28
j_call: TRBJ1-1
cdr3_nt: TGTGCCAGCAGTCCCATCGACAGGGTGAACACTGAAGCTTTCTTT
cdr3_aa: CASSPIDRVNTEAFF

clone_size: -
d_call: TRBD1
v_call: TRBV4-1
j_call: TRBJ1-6
cdr3_nt: TGCGCCAGCAGCCAACCCACAGGGGACGGCCTAAGGTCACCCCTCCACTTT
cdr3_aa: CASSQPTGDGLRSPLHF